This passage covers 26 T cell receptor beta chains from one sample sequenced in a study of cytomegalovirus exposure and HLA in healthy donors. The PCR used 60 Vbeta and 13 Jbeta primers. The protocol was immunoSEQ multiplex PCR, while the TCRdb copy is restricted to in-frame clones and leaves out a portion. In the table there are over 90,000 clones, roughly 77% of which are singletons. The sequenced sample was PBMCs. These receptors were obtained from a woman in her late teens or twenties in good health and CMV-seropositive.

This clone counts as medium-sized. The V gene is TRBV2, the J gene TRBJ1-1, with 12 positions matching TRBD1. The CDR3 covers 17 residues. Germline V gene data show CDR1 as SNHLY and CDR2 as FYNNEI. J lost 8 bases, V lost 7 bases, and 17 bases had no gene match. CDR3 DNA: TGTGCCAGCAACCCACCCGGGCACTCCGGGACAGGGGGCGAAGCTTTCTTT. Translating gives CASNPPGHSGTGGEAFF. Supplemented by reference TRBV2 and TRBJ1-1, the full variable domain reads EPEVTQTPSHQVTQMGQEVILRCVPISNHLYFYWYRQILGQKVEFLVSFYNNEISEKSEIFDDQFSVERPDGSNFTLKIRSTKLEDSAMYFCASNPPGHSGTGGEAFFGQGTRLTVV.

CDR3 nucleotide sequence: TGTGCCACCAGCCTCGCCGGGACTAGCGAGAATTACAATGAGCAGTTCTTC. Amino acids: CATSLAGTSENYNEQFF. J is TRBJ2-1 and V is TRBV15, with 10 bases matching TRBD2. The CDR3 length is 17 residues. V dropped 5 bases and J dropped 4; count of bases not matched to a gene: 11. Germline V gene sequence: CDR1 LNHNV, CDR2 YYDKDF (reference sequence).

This CDR3 reads CASSWTGRTEAFF. CDR3 nucleotide sequence: TGTGCCAGCAGTTGGACAGGGAGAACTGAAGCTTTCTTT. This chain connects TRBV27 to TRBJ1-1, with TRBD1 matching over 8 bases. Per germline, CDR1 MNHEY and CDR2 SMNVEV (reference sequence). V shed 4 bases and J 5 bases; nucleotides not matched to a gene: 3. This CDR3 spans 13 amino acids.

This chain connects TRBV7-7 to TRBJ1-4; D is unresolved. The CDR3 has 15 residues. Germline CDR1 and CDR2: SSHAT and FNYEAQ (reference sequence). Trimming cost V 1 base and J 10 bases, with 16 bases left between them. CDR3 coding DNA: TGTGCCAGCAGCTTAGGGGCTTTTGGATCTGGAAAACTGTTTTTT. Translating it yields CASSLGAFGSGKLFF. The full variable domain, in which reference TRBV7-7 and TRBJ1-4 provide the parts outside the CDR3, is GAGVSQSPRYKVTKRGQDVTLRCDPISSHATLYWYQQALGQGPEFLTYFNYEAQPDKSGLPSDRFSAERPEGSISTLTIQRTEQRDSAMYRCASSLGAFGSGKLFFGSGTQLSVL.

The sample holds a few counts of this clone. This chain connects TRBV19 to TRBJ1-4, with unresolved D. The V gene's germline CDR1 is LNHDA and CDR2 SQIVND (reference sequence). Trimming removed 5 bases from V and 5 bases from J, with 15 bases in between. This CDR3 is built from 15 residues. The CDR3, as DNA: TGTGCCAGTAGTGGGCGTGCTGGAGGAAATGAAAAACTGTTTTTT. Translating it yields CASSGRAGGNEKLFF.

The chain couples TRBV13 to TRBJ2-2, with D maybe TRBD1 (6 bases). This CDR3 comprises 17 residues. V dropped 5 bases and J dropped 6 bases, with 22 bases sitting between them. Germline CDR1 reads PRHDT; CDR2 reads FYEKMQ (reference sequence). CDR3 nucleotides: TGTGCCAGCAGCCCCGGCCAGGGGTTAGGTTGGGCCGGGGAGCTGTTTTTT. It codes for CASSPGQGLGWAGELFF.

The chain recombines TRBV9 with TRBJ1-1; tentatively, D is TRBD1 (5 bases). The CDR3 runs to 17 residues. CDR1 is SGDLS and CDR2 is YYNGEE in the germline V gene. Trimming shortened V by 0 bases and J by 5 bases, and 20 bases separated the two germline ends. The CDR3 is CASSVDGRKGRGTEAFF. The CDR3 nucleotides read TGTGCCAGCAGCGTAGATGGCAGAAAGGGGCGGGGAACTGAAGCTTTCTTT.

The chain couples TRBV28 to TRBJ2-2; a possible D gene is TRBD1 (6 bases). CDR3 size: 13 residues. Between the trimmed V and J ends, which lost 8 bases and 3 bases, there was a span of 10 bases. Germline CDR1 is MDHEN and CDR2 is SYDVKM. The DNA of the CDR3 is TGTGCCAGCGCAGGGGTTTACACCGGGGAGCTGTTTTTT. Encoded protein: CASAGVYTGELFF.

This chain links TRBV2 with TRBJ2-5, with TRBD1 matching over 10 bases. This CDR3 has 16 amino acids. Losses at the gene ends were 3 bases for V and 3 bases for J; bases not matched to a gene: 7. Germline V gene lookup returns CDR1 SNHLY and CDR2 FYNNEI. The CDR3 nucleotides are TGTGCCAGCAGTGAGGACAGGGGGTCCTTGAAAGAGACCCAGTACTTC. Translated, it gives CASSEDRGSLKETQYF.

The chain couples TRBV1 to TRBJ2-1; TRBD1 is the table's D call, not checked against the DNA. TRBV1 is designated a pseudogene. The CDR3 runs to 13 residues. This CDR3 reads CTSSPRSAREQFF. CDR3 nucleotides: TGCACCAGCAGCCCCAGGTCCGCCCGGGAGCAGTTCTTC.

The chain combines TRBV18 with TRBJ1-1, with unresolved D. V lost 6 bases, J lost 1 base, and 12 bases lay in between. The CDR3 is 14 residues long. Germline assignment: CDR1 KGHSH and CDR2 LQKENI. CDR3 in amino acids: CASSPSGRNTEAFF. For the CDR3, the DNA is TGTGCCAGCTCGCCGTCTGGCCGGAACACTGAAGCTTTCTTT.

The chain carries TRBV28 and TRBJ1-5; no firm D call. V lost 2 bases to trimming and J lost 3 bases, with 11 bases between them. The V gene's germline CDR1 is MDHEN and CDR2 SYDVKM. The CDR3 length is 15 residues. This CDR3 reads CASSLMRIDNQPQHF. The CDR3, as DNA: TGTGCCAGCAGTTTAATGCGGATTGACAATCAGCCCCAGCATTTT.

This clone was seen a few times. The genes are TRBV5-4 and TRBJ2-1; a possible D gene is TRBD2 (5 bases). Trimming took off 4 bases at V and 4 bases at J, with 12 bases between the two ends. The CDR3 covers 14 residues. Germline V gene sequence: CDR1 SGHNT, CDR2 YYREEE (reference sequence). The CDR3 DNA follows: TGTGCCAGCAGCCACAGCGGACTTTACAATGAGCAGTTCTTC. Its translation: CASSHSGLYNEQFF.

The sample holds a few counts of this clone. The chain joins TRBV6-1 to TRBJ1-5; no clear D. V was pared by 3 bases and J by 5 bases, with 14 bases between. The CDR3 runs to 15 residues. Germline-derived CDR1 and CDR2 are MNHNS and SASEGT. CDR3 amino acids: CASSEEGLVYQPQHF. DNA for the CDR3: TGTGCCAGCAGTGAGGAGGGTTTAGTCTATCAGCCCCAGCATTTT.

This chain joins TRBV10-3 and TRBJ2-5; D possibly corresponds to TRBD2 (7 bases). The V and J ends lost 4 bases and 2 bases respectively, with 20 bases between them. CDR3 size: 17 residues. Germline V gene sequence: CDR1 ENHRY, CDR2 SYGVKD. The CDR3 nucleotides are TGTGCCATCAGTGGAGCGTACAGGGAGGGGGTACAAGAGACCCAGTACTTC. Protein sequence: CAISGAYREGVQETQYF.

The chain uses TRBV4-2 and TRBJ2-5, with D maybe TRBD2 (5 bases). The V gene's germline CDR1 is LGHNA and CDR2 YNFKEQ. V was cut by 2 bases and J by 4 bases, with 17 bases left in between. The CDR3 consists of 16 residues. For the CDR3, the DNA is TGTGCCAGCAGCCAACCGGACTTCCACAAGATAGAGACCCAGTACTTC. Its protein is CASSQPDFHKIETQYF.

The V and J genes are TRBV2 and TRBJ1-4; tentatively, D is TRBD1 (6 bases). The CDR3 runs 14 residues. Germline assignment: CDR1 SNHLY and CDR2 FYNNEI. The V end lost 2 bases, the J end lost 6 bases, and 10 bases lay between the germline ends. The CDR3 spells CASSETGMDEKLFF. CDR3 in DNA: TGTGCCAGCAGTGAAACAGGGATGGATGAAAAACTGTTTTTT.

In this sample, this clone turned up a few times. The genes are TRBV7-2 and TRBJ2-2, with D perhaps TRBD2 (6 bases). Germline V gene data show CDR1 as SGHTA and CDR2 as FQGNSA. The CDR3 contains 13 residues. V was shortened by 6 bases and J by 4 bases, with 9 bases between the two germline ends. Here the CDR3 DNA reads TGTGCCAGCAGGGGACTGATCACCGGGGAGCTGTTTTTT. Its protein product is CASRGLITGELFF.

This rearrangement joins TRBV10-1 to TRBJ2-7, with TRBD2 matching over 13 bases. V lost 8 bases, J lost 1 base, and 26 bases stayed unmatched. Looked up from germline, CDR1 is WNHNN and CDR2 is SYGVQD (reference sequence). CDR3 length equals 22 residues. The DNA of the CDR3 is TGCGCCAGCGGGGGGGGCAGGGTGAGGACTAGCGGGAGCCTATTATTATCCTACGAGCAGTACTTC. Encoded protein: CASGGGRVRTSGSLLLSYEQYF.

The chain carries TRBV30 and TRBJ2-1; no clear D. Germline-derived CDR1 and CDR2 are GTSNPN and SVGIG (reference sequence). There are 12 residues in the CDR3. Trimming took off 3 bases at V and 7 bases at J, with 10 bases between the two ends. The CDR3 reads CAWRSGLNEQFF. CDR3 in DNA: TGTGCCTGGAGGTCCGGGTTGAATGAGCAGTTCTTC.

This clone was seen a few times. The V gene is TRBV9, the J gene TRBJ1-3; the D gene is possibly TRBD1 (6 bases). Germline V gene lookup returns CDR1 SGDLS and CDR2 YYNGEE. V was pared by 3 bases and J by 0 bases, with 10 bases between. The CDR3 contains 15 residues. Written as DNA, the CDR3 is TGTGCCAGCAGCGAGACAGGTCACTCTGGAAACACCATATATTTT. It is translated as CASSETGHSGNTIYF.

The rearrangement uses TRBV7-6 and TRBJ1-1, with D hard to call. The V and J ends lost 1 base and 1 base respectively, with 13 bases between them. The germline V gene encodes CDR1 SGHVS and CDR2 FNYEAQ. The CDR3 extends over 16 amino acids. CDR3 DNA: TGTGCCAGCAGCTTAGACACCCCGTTTGCGAACACTGAAGCTTTCTTT. Its protein product is CASSLDTPFANTEAFF.

This clone was observed a few times. V usage is TRBV6-1 and J usage is TRBJ1-2; perhaps TRBD1 as D (5 bases). Trimming took 7 bases from V and 4 from J, leaving 16 bases between them. The CDR3 is made up of 14 amino acids. In germline, CDR1 is MNHNS, CDR2 SASEGT. This CDR3 is CASKLGQAVYGYTF. The CDR3 DNA sequence: TGTGCCAGCAAACTGGGGCAGGCTGTCTATGGCTACACCTTC.

The chain carries TRBV6-5 and TRBJ2-5, with D perhaps TRBD2 (5 bases). Trimming left V 6 bases short and J 8 bases short, with 19 bases between. Germline-derived CDR1 and CDR2 are MNHEY and SVGAGI. There are 14 residues in the CDR3. The CDR3 sequence: CASRLEQSTSTQYF. DNA for the CDR3: TGTGCCAGCAGACTAGAGCAATCAACAAGTACCCAGTACTTC.

The rearrangement uses TRBV6-6 and TRBJ2-7; 9 bases line up with TRBD2. With V trimmed by 4 bases and J by 6 bases, 7 bases remained unmatched. This CDR3 is 14 amino acids long. Germline assignment: CDR1 MNHNY and CDR2 SVGAGI (reference sequence). The CDR3 loop reads CASSSGTSLGEQYF. In DNA form, the CDR3 reads TGTGCCAGCAGTTCCGGGACTAGCTTAGGCGAGCAGTACTTC.

This clone was recorded a few times. This sequence joins TRBV18 and TRBJ1-4; possible D gene TRBD1, 5 bases. Trimming removed 2 bases from V and 8 bases from J, with 12 bases in between. The length of the CDR3 is 14 residues. Germline CDR1 is KGHSH and CDR2 is LQKENI. The CDR3 sequence is CASSPGVQGEKLFF. DNA for the CDR3: TGTGCCAGCTCACCAGGAGTGCAGGGAGAAAAACTGTTTTTT.